These 4 T cell receptor beta chains were sequenced from one sample in a study of blood T cell repertoires in COVID-19. The assay was immunoSEQ multiplex PCR, and TCRdb's table has in-frame clones only and misses some. The sample lists 250,000 to 300,000 clones; 86% were seen once. Sequenced material: peripheral blood. These TCRs come from a woman aged 30 to 39 with COVID-19, enrolled during active disease.

This clone was seen a single time. The CDR3 region is CASSEGTGWNYGYTF. The CDR3 region has the DNA TGTGCCAGCAGTGAGGGGACAGGGTGGAACTATGGCTACACCTTC. This chain uses TRBV2 with TRBJ1-2; TRBD1 agrees at 9 bases. The CDR3 sequence is 15 residues long. Looked up from germline, CDR1 is SNHLY and CDR2 is FYNNEI. The trim removed 3 bases at V and 2 bases at J, leaving 4 bases unmatched.

The V gene is TRBV3-1 (or the pseudogene TRBV3-2), the J gene TRBJ2-5, with D possibly TRBD1 on 6 matching bases. CDR3 length equals 13 residues. Germline loops: CDR1 LGHDT, CDR2 YNNKEL (reference sequence). Trimming pared 2 bases from V and 5 bases from J, leaving 9 bases between. The DNA of the CDR3 is TGTGCCAGCAGCCAAAACAGGGCCGAGACCCAGTACTTC. It yields the protein CASSQNRAETQYF.

This chain joins TRBV4-1 and TRBJ2-7, with TRBD2 as a possible D gene (5 bases). CDR1 is MGHRA, CDR2 YSYEKL, per germline. V was trimmed by 0 bases and J by 2 bases, leaving 5 bases between them. CDR3 length: 13 amino acids. CDR3 amino acids: CASSQERAYEQYF. In DNA form, the CDR3 reads TGCGCCAGCAGCCAAGAGCGGGCCTACGAGCAGTACTTC.

The gene calls are TRBV18 and TRBJ1-4; D call uncertain. The V end lost 3 bases, the J end lost 5 bases, and 10 bases lay between the germline ends. This CDR3 has 14 residues. Germline CDR1 KGHSH, CDR2 LQKENI. CDR3 sequence: CASSPGRGNEKLFF. The DNA for the CDR3 is TGTGCCAGCTCACCGGGCAGAGGGAATGAAAAACTGTTTTTT.